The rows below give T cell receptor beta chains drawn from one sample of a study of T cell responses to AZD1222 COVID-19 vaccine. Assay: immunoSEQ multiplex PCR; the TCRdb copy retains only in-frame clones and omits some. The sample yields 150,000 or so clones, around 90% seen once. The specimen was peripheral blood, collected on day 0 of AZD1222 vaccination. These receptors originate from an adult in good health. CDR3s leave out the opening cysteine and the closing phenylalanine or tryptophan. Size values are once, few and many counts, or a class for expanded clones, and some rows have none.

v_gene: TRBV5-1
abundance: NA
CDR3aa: ASSFAGGQPQH

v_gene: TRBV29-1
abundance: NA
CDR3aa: SVAGGVYGYT

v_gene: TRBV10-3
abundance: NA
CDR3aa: AISESFGLGPNNEQF

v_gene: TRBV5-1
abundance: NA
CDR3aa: ASSSYDDEQY

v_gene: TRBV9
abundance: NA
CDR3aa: ASSVATTDSYEQY

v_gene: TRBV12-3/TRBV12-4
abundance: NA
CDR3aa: ASSLAGYGYT

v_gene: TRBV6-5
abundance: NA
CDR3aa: ASSLLTGFEVT

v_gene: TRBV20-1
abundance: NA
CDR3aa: SASSGVSSYEQY

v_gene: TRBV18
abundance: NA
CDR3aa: ASSRGTYDGYT

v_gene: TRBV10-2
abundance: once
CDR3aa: ASKSGGAADTQY

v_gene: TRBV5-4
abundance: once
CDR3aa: ASSLGGTPVNEQY